This T cell receptor beta chain appears in the sequencing data of a study of T-cell memory formation after mild COVID-19. Unmatched junction bases numbered 5, after V lost 0 bases and J lost 2 bases. Per the germline V gene, CDR1 is SGHDT and CDR2 is YYEEEE. This CDR3 is 16 amino acids long. Study-wide results and limits: Balance between CD4 and CD8 was seen in clones contracting day 15 to 85, and a CD4+ lean was seen in later expanders. Specificity for SARS-CoV-2 was not confirmed among the second-wave clones peaking on day 37.

In regard to this clonotype: The antigen is undetermined.

Using its own MiXCR run on the 5' RACE reads, TCRdb lists one record per CDR3 protein. The data show fewer than 150,000 distinct CDR3 sequences, 11% to 15% seen once. The material sequenced was PBMCs or a T cell subset sorted from them (not recorded which). The rearrangement uses TRBV5-6 and TRBJ1-5; 7 bases map to TRBD1. This clonotype was obtained from an adult woman who had mild COVID-19 (a few samples of this study predate the infection). Cell type and time point are not known. CDR3: CASSLGGQTGNQPQHF. CDR3 sequence (DNA): TGTGCCAGCAGCTTGGGGGGACAGACGGGCAATCAGCCCCAGCATTTT.